This record looks at one T cell receptor (beta chain) sequence and its context. The antigen it recognizes is unknown. Nothing much larger sits one base from this clone, and base qualities are not available. Other nucleotide sequences in the sample specify the same CDR3. From cysteine to phenylalanine, the CDR3 is 11 amino acids long. Only the CDR3 portion is preserved as DNA: 33 bases, with reading frame beginning at the first base. Trimming at the junction amounts to 6 bases on V and 2 bases on J, and the germline ends lie 7 bases apart. CDR1 and CDR2 (SQVTM, ANQGSEA) derive from the germline V gene. The sample comes from a study of shared clonotypes between healthy human individuals (dated by TCRdb to the early 2020s). Describing the broader study: The cohort comprised a couple of women and a few men aged 18 to 49 years. Per donor, three plates each were used for CD4 naive and CD4 memory, two for CD8 naive, and one for CD8 memory. The study deeply sequenced blood TCR repertoires of about five healthy adults to estimate repertoire size and the extent of clonotype sharing between individuals. To increase sequencing depth and limit assay-specific biases, TCR repertoire library preparation and sequencing were carried out by different laboratories using diverse techniques. Each donor's leukapheresis produced roughly between roughly 0.94 and 9.5 billion PBMCs.

Donors were healthy HIV-negative adults with no recently reported acute infections or vaccinations. Every donor was a Caucasian adult living in Nashville, Tennessee, USA. CD4+ T cells were enriched by magnetic negative selection, after which naive cells were positively selected on CD45RA and the negative fraction was taken as the memory subset. Blood was collected by leukapheresis, and PBMCs were isolated by Ficoll-Histopaque density gradient centrifugation and then cryopreserved in liquid nitrogen vapor phase. Purity and quantity of every magnetically sorted T cell population were checked by analytical flow cytometry. From each sorted fraction, genomic DNA was isolated and quantified by UV absorbance on a Nanodrop 2000c. TCR CDR3 regions were amplified from genomic DNA by multiplex PCR using the deep immunoSEQ assay. Extracted genomic DNA from each cell subset was distributed evenly across all wells of several immunoSEQ 96-well plates, and each plate was treated as a replicate. For sorted subsets, roughly 0.2 ug genomic DNA, equal to tens of thousands of T cell genomes, was loaded into each replicate PCR. The purified libraries were quantified using a Qubit 3.0 fluorometer, sized with a Bioanalyzer 2100, and then quantified again using the KAPA Library Quantification kit. Each immunoSEQ 96-well plate was sequenced on its own single-read 150-cycle Illumina NextSeq 550 flow cell. As for the authors' bioinformatics: Because only junctional sequences without quality scores were contained in the immunoSEQ output, filtering matching that applied to full-length reads could not be performed. To assign V/J genes and CDR3, sequences were annotated against IMGT germline references using PyIR, a Python wrapper for IgBLAST v1.9. Any read was removed if the V/J assignment was weak (E-value above 1e-6), the CDR3 was missing, or the read contained stop codons, out-of-frame junctions, or ambiguous translated residues. V3J clonotypes were defined as sequences sharing an identical inferred V gene, J gene, and CDR3 amino acid sequence. The percentage overlap between two repertoires was calculated by dividing the number of shared unique clonotypes by the size of the smaller repertoire. RTK rarefaction, the Chao1 estimator, and Recon v2.1 estimates of unobserved clonotypes were used to assess repertoire richness. Generation probabilities were computed with OLGA for all TCRbeta clonotypes obtained by the gDNA method from several donors. Entries here come from immuneACCESS through TCRdb and include only in-frame sequences with V and J called. Some clones fail to appear in such tables; in the studies checked, an unresolved V gene covers under half of the shortfall, and the cause of the remainder is unknown. For V, J and clone size, that table is used; D and trimming come from the DNA. Recorded for this sample are 2 million to 2.5 million clones; roughly 94% of them occurred a single time. Together, the top ten hold 0.1% to 0.15% of the sample.

What the study reported, not specific to this receptor: Compared with non-shared clonotypes, the clonotypes found in all four sorted-subset donors had higher generation probabilities. Naive subsets generally had larger estimated clonotype richness than memory subsets did. When several donors were compared, the shared fraction of clonotypes was around 5.1% for naive CD4, 3.5% to 4% for naive CD8, 2% to 2.5% for memory CD4, and roughly 0.43% for memory CD8. Because the study included a small number of donors, the genetic and exposure-history diversity represented was limited. Incomplete sequencing was indicated by rarefaction of sorted-subset datasets, despite the large sequencing depth. Based on pairwise subsampling, the degree of clonotype sharing among donors was expected to be affected by sequencing depth. Sampling was restricted to blood, and TCR repertoires in tissues likely differ from the TCR repertoires found in blood.

The source is a man between 18 and 35 years old in good health. The receptor chain draws on TRBV29-1 and TRBJ1-1; the D gene is possibly TRBD1, with 5 bases matching. Input material: naive CD4+ T cells sorted from blood. The meaning of the sample's cell subset or site label: CD45RA+ positively selected. CDR3 protein: CSVTGNTEAFF. The DNA is TGCAGCGTAACAGGAAACACTGAAGCTTTCTTT.